The rows below give T cell receptor beta chains drawn from one sample of a study of vaccination and CD4 T cells after COVID-19. Using its own MiXCR run on the PCR reads, TCRdb lists one record per CDR3 protein. The data contain some 10,000 distinct CDR3 sequences, about 51% of them singletons. These receptors' antigens are unknown. The sequenced sample was CD4+ T cells from blood, cultured in vitro. The receptor set was obtained from a human donor who had recovered from COVID-19. The CDR3 runs from the conserved cysteine through the conserved F or W. The D gene is left open where the match is weak. The size field is filled for only some rows; it gives once, few, many or a size class.

CASSSTEISNQPQHF | TGTGCCAGTAGTTCGACAGAAATTAGCAATCAGCCCCAGCATTTT | . | TRBJ1-5 | . | TRBV19
CSAREGRSYNEQFF | TGCAGTGCTAGAGAGGGACGCTCCTACAATGAGCAGTTCTTC | . | TRBJ2-1 | . | TRBV20-1
CASSYPPEETQYF | TGTGCCAGCAGTTACCCCCCAGAAGAGACCCAGTACTTC | . | TRBJ2-5 | . | TRBV6-2/TRBV6-3
CASSSRSGTGGSYEQYF | TGTGCCAGCAGCTCCAGATCCGGGACAGGGGGCTCCTACGAGCAGTACTTC | . | TRBJ2-7 | TRBD1 | TRBV7-2
CASSLGGLSGTGNGYTF | TGTGCCAGCAGCTTAGGGGGTCTATCCGGGACAGGGAATGGCTACACCTTC | . | TRBJ1-2 | TRBD1 | TRBV11-3
CSARARGLMNTEAFF | TGCAGTGCTAGGGCCAGGGGGCTCATGAACACTGAAGCTTTCTTT | few | TRBJ1-1 | TRBD1 | TRBV20-1
CAISGQGEGYTF | TGTGCCATCAGTGGACAGGGTGAGGGCTACACCTTC | few | TRBJ1-2 | TRBD1 | TRBV10-3
CSARDLGGDGYTF | TGCAGTGCTAGAGATCTAGGGGGAGATGGCTACACCTTC | few | TRBJ1-2 | . | TRBV20-1
CASTVLRNYGYTF | TGTGCCAGCACGGTTCTACGAAACTATGGCTACACCTTC | . | TRBJ1-2 | . | TRBV6-2/TRBV6-3
CSARVNSGRAIYEQYF | TGCAGTGCTAGAGTAAATAGCGGGAGGGCGATCTACGAGCAGTACTTC | . | TRBJ2-7 | TRBD2 | TRBV20-1
CASSFANGYTF | TGTGCCAGCAGTTTCGCGAACGGCTACACCTTC | . | TRBJ1-2 | . | TRBV28
CASSLVGGSGNQPQHF | TGTGCCAGCAGCTTAGTTGGGGGCTCGGGCAATCAGCCCCAGCATTTT | . | TRBJ1-5 | . | TRBV7-8
CASSQVVGGSGYTF | TGTGCCAGCAGCCAAGTTGTCGGGGGCAGTGGCTACACCTTC | few | TRBJ1-2 | . | TRBV4-2
CASSRSLGQGSYEQYF | TGTGCCAGCAGCCGGAGTTTGGGACAGGGGTCCTACGAGCAGTACTTC | . | TRBJ2-7 | TRBD1 | TRBV7-2
CASSPWTGGFHEQYF | TGTGCCAGCAGCCCTTGGACAGGGGGGTTCCACGAGCAGTACTTC | few | TRBJ2-7 | TRBD1 | TRBV5-8
CASSPTSGPNTGELFF | TGTGCCAGCAGCCCGACTAGCGGGCCTAACACCGGGGAGCTGTTTTTT | . | TRBJ2-2 | TRBD2 | TRBV7-8
CASRERVPSNTGELFF | TGTGCCAGCAGGGAACGTGTCCCTTCGAACACCGGGGAGCTGTTTTTT | . | TRBJ2-2 | . | TRBV7-8
CASSLGAAFTGELFF | TGCGCCAGCAGCTTGGGAGCGGCTTTCACCGGGGAGCTGTTTTTT | . | TRBJ2-2 | . | TRBV5-1
CASSSIRGENTEAFF | TGTGCCAGCAGCTCCATCCGGGGGGAGAACACTGAAGCTTTCTTT | . | TRBJ1-1 | . | TRBV7-8
CASSVRDRGSSYEQYF | TGTGCCAGTAGTGTCCGGGACAGGGGGAGCTCCTACGAGCAGTACTTC | once | TRBJ2-7 | TRBD1 | TRBV19
CASSLSGRGELFF | TGTGCCAGCAGCTTGAGCGGGAGGGGGGAGCTGTTTTTT | . | TRBJ2-2 | TRBD2 | TRBV7-2
CAWGGGETQYF | TGTGCCTGGGGGGGCGGAGAGACCCAGTACTTC | once | TRBJ2-5 | . | TRBV30
CAWSVAGNQPQHF | TGTGCCTGGAGTGTGGCAGGCAATCAGCCCCAGCATTTT | . | TRBJ1-5 | . | TRBV30
CSATPGDRGETQYF | TGCAGTGCCACCCCAGGGGACCGAGGGGAGACCCAGTACTTC | . | TRBJ2-5 | . | TRBV20-1
CASAGGRTEAFF | TGTGCCAGCGCAGGGGGGAGGACTGAAGCTTTCTTT | . | TRBJ1-1 | TRBD1 | TRBV28
CASVSLDRFTDTQYF | TGCGCCAGCGTATCATTAGACAGGTTCACAGATACGCAGTATTTT | . | TRBJ2-3 | . | TRBV5-1
CSARTSGGIYEQFF | TGCAGTGCTAGGACTAGCGGGGGTATCTATGAGCAGTTCTTC | . | TRBJ2-1 | TRBD2 | TRBV20-1
CASSTTSRESWPLHF | TGTGCCAGTAGTACCACATCCCGGGAAAGTTGGCCCCTCCACTTT | . | TRBJ1-6 | . | TRBV19
CASSDGPSRGHEQFF | TGTGCCAGCAGTGACGGTCCCTCTAGGGGCCATGAGCAGTTCTTC | . | TRBJ2-1 | . | TRBV7-2
CASSQGRVADTQYF | TGTGCCAGCAGCCAGGGGCGTGTCGCAGATACGCAGTATTTT | . | TRBJ2-3 | . | TRBV28
CASGPGGGNHQPQHF | TGTGCCAGCGGACCCGGAGGGGGGAACCATCAGCCCCAGCATTTT | . | TRBJ1-5 | . | TRBV7-8
CASSLAPVQETQYF | TGTGCCAGCAGCTTAGCGCCGGTTCAAGAGACCCAGTACTTC | . | TRBJ2-5 | . | TRBV11-2
CATSDTVWLNSTTDTQYF | TGTGCCACCAGTGATACAGTGTGGCTGAACTCAACCACAGATACGCAGTATTTT | few | TRBJ2-3 | . | TRBV24-1
CASSGPLAFSYNEQFF | TGTGCCAGCAGCGGCCCTCTAGCGTTCTCCTACAATGAGCAGTTCTTC | few | TRBJ2-1 | . | TRBV11-2
CASGWIYRTNQPQHF | TGTGCCAGCGGATGGATCTACCGAACGAATCAGCCCCAGCATTTT | . | TRBJ1-5 | . | TRBV27
CSVTGQGLRETQYF | TGCAGCGTAACCGGACAGGGCCTACGGGAGACCCAGTACTTC | few | TRBJ2-5 | TRBD1 | TRBV29-1
CASTPLGPFEAFF | TGTGCCAGCACCCCTCTCGGGCCGTTTGAAGCTTTCTTT | . | TRBJ1-1 | . | TRBV28
CASNRDFPNTGELFF | TGTGCAAGCAATCGGGACTTCCCTAACACCGGGGAGCTGTTTTTT | few | TRBJ2-2 | . | TRBV28
CASRPIGRGNTEAFF | TGTGCCAGCAGACCTATCGGACGGGGTAACACTGAAGCTTTCTTT | . | TRBJ1-1 | . | TRBV27
CASSRRDRGQETQYF | TGTGCCAGCTCACGGAGGGACAGGGGACAAGAGACCCAGTACTTC | few | TRBJ2-5 | TRBD1 | TRBV18
CASTLRGPRGNQPQHF | TGTGCCAGTACTCTACGGGGTCCCCGGGGCAATCAGCCCCAGCATTTT | few | TRBJ1-5 | . | TRBV19
CASSEGMRGTGDYGYTF | TGTGCCAGCAGTGAAGGGATGAGAGGGACGGGGGACTATGGCTACACCTTC | few | TRBJ1-2 | . | TRBV6-1